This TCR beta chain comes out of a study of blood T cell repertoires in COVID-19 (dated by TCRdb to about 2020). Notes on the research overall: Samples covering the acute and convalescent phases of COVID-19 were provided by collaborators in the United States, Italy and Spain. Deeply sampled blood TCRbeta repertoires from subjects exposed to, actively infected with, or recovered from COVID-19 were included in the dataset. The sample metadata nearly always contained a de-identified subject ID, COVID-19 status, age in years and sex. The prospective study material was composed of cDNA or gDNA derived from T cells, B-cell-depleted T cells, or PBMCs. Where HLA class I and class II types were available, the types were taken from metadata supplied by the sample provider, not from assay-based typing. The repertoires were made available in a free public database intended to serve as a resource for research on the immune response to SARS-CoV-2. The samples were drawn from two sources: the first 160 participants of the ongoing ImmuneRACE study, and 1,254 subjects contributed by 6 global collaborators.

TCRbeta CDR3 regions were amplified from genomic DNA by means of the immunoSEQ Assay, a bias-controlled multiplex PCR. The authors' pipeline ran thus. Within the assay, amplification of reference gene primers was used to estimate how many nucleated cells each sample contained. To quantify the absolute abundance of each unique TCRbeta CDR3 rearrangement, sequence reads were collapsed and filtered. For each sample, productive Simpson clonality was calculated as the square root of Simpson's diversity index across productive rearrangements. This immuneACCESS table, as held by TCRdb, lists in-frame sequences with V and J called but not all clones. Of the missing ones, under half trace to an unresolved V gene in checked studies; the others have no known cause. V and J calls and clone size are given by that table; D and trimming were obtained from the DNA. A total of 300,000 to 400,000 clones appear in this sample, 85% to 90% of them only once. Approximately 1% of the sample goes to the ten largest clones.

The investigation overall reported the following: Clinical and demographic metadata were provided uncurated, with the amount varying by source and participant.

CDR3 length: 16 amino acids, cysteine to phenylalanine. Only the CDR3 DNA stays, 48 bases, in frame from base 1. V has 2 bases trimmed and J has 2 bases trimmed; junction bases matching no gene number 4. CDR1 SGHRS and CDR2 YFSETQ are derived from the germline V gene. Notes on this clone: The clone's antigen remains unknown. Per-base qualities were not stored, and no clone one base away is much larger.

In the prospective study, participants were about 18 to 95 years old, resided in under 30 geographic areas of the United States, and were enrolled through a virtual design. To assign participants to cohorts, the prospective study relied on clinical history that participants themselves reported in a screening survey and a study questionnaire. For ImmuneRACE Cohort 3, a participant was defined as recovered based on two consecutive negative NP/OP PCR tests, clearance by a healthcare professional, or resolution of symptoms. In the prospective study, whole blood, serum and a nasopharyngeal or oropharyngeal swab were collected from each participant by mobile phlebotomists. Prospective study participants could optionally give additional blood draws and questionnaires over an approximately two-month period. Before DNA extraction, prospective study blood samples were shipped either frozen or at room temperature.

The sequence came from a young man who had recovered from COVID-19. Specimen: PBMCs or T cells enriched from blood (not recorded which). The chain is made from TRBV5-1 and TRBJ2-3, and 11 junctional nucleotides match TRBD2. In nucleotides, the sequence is TGCGCCAGCAGCTTAGGGACTAGCGGAAACACAGATACGCAGTATTTT. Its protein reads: CASSLGTSGNTDTQYF.